What follows are 19 T cell receptor beta chains derived from one specimen sequenced in a study of blood T cells in healthy people across ages. The use of a sample-barcoded 5' primer and a J-beta primer mix characterized a second PCR of roughly 6 to 11 cycles. From the 5' RACE reads, TCRdb called clonotypes with MiXCR, one entry per CDR3 protein. The repertoire includes over 500,000 distinct CDR3 sequences, under 65% of them detected once, and about 13% sits in the top ten. Sequenced: blood. All receptors derive from a woman aged 80 or older in good health.

This clonotype occurred many times. This chain uses TRBV28 with TRBJ2-7, with D perhaps assigned TRBD1 or TRBD2 (5 bases each). Germline V gives CDR1 MDHEN, CDR2 SYDVKM. V was trimmed by 9 bases and J by 8 bases, leaving 20 bases between them. The CDR3 has 13 amino acids. The CDR3 sequence is CASEGTPSRKQYF. The DNA for the CDR3 is TGTGCCAGTGAGGGGACCCCCTCACGTAAGCAGTACTTC.

This chain uses TRBV28 with TRBJ2-4; no clear D. This CDR3 has 15 amino acids. Germline V lookup: CDR1 MDHEN, CDR2 SYDVKM. V was pared by 5 bases and J by 2 bases, with 13 bases between. CDR3 DNA: TGTGCCAGCAGTCTGGTTACACTGACCAAAAACATTCAGTACTTC. This gives the protein CASSLVTLTKNIQYF.

This chain uses TRBV12-3 or TRBV12-4 with TRBJ2-5; 7 bases agree with TRBD1. Matching the DNA end better, TRBJ2-7 makes the J call doubtful. The CDR3 runs to 14 residues. The CDR3 loop reads CASSLKTGIGEQYF. CDR3 sequence (DNA): TGTGCCAGCAGTTTAAAGACAGGGATTGGCGAGCAGTACTTC.

V gene TRBV2 combines with J gene TRBJ1-5, with TRBD1 as a possible D gene (5 bases). The V end lost 5 bases, the J end lost 3 bases, and 8 bases lay between the germline ends. CDR3 length equals 13 residues. CDR1 is SNHLY, CDR2 FYNNEI, per germline. The CDR3 DNA is TGTGCCAGCAGTTGGGACTTCAATCAGCCCCAGCATTTT. Translated: CASSWDFNQPQHF.

Comments on this clonotype: This sequence may be a read error, since a much larger clone differs from it by one base. This chain uses TRBV5-1 with TRBJ2-1; TRBD1 might be the D (6 bases). The CDR3 length is 14 residues. Germline V CDR1 and CDR2: SGHRS, YFSETQ. The CDR3: CAGSSGTPNNEQFF. Here the CDR3 DNA reads TGCGCCGGCAGCTCCGGGACACCCAACAATGAGCAGTTCTTC.

The V call is TRBV7-3, the J call TRBJ1-6; D is unresolved. V lost 2 bases, J lost 4 bases, and 9 bases lay in between. The CDR3 covers 15 residues. From germline, CDR1 is SGHTA and CDR2 FQGTGA. This chain's CDR3 is CASSLGVQYNSPLHF. CDR3 in DNA: TGTGCCAGCAGCTTAGGTGTACAGTATAATTCACCCCTCCACTTT.

V gene TRBV5-1 combines with J gene TRBJ1-4; D remains unclear. This CDR3 spans 13 amino acids. The germline V gene encodes CDR1 SGHRS and CDR2 YFSETQ. V lost 3 bases and J lost 5, with 8 bases in between. The CDR3 bases are TGCGCCAGCAGCTCCCTGGGGAATGAAAAACTGTTTTTT. This gives the protein CASSSLGNEKLFF.

The chain recombines TRBV29-1 with TRBJ1-5; D may be TRBD1 (6 bases). The CDR3 is 13 amino acids. V was clipped by 6 bases and J by 1 base, with 10 bases between them. CDR1 and CDR2 from the germline V gene are SQVTM and ANQGSEA. The CDR3 loop is CSVAGASNQPQHF. DNA for the CDR3: TGCAGCGTCGCAGGGGCAAGCAATCAGCCCCAGCATTTT.

The J gene is TRBJ1-2, the V gene TRBV4-1; D unresolved. V was cut by 4 bases and J by 4 bases, with 10 bases left in between. Germline CDR1 reads MGHRA; CDR2 reads YSYEKL. CDR3 length: 13 residues. Written as DNA, the CDR3 is TGCGCCAGCAGCCGCCCTAGCCTCTATGGCTACACCTTC. This translates into CASSRPSLYGYTF.

For this clonotype: Being one base from a much bigger clone, this may be a read error. The rearrangement uses TRBV24-1 and TRBJ2-1, with D perhaps given as TRBD1 or TRBD2 (5 bases each). The J call is doubtful: the DNA matches TRBJ2-7 better. The CDR3 sequence is 15 residues long. Looked up from germline, CDR1 is KGHDR and CDR2 is SFDVKD. The CDR3 DNA sequence: TGTGCCACCAGTATCGGGACCAGCTCCTACAATGAGCAGTACTTC. It translates to CATSIGTSSYNEQYF.

This clonotype was observed at least ten times. J is TRBJ2-7 and V is TRBV6-1; 11 bases agree with TRBD2. CDR3 size: 14 residues. The junction had 4 bases not matched to a gene; V was cut back by 6 bases and J by 3 bases. The V gene's germline CDR1 is MNHNS and CDR2 SASEGT. In nucleotides, the CDR3 is TGTGCCAGCAGACTAGCGGGAGAAGTCTACGAGCAGTACTTC. This translates into CASRLAGEVYEQYF.

The chain has TRBV27 and TRBJ2-4; D may correspond to TRBD1 or TRBD2 (6 bases each). The DNA matches TRBJ2-7 better at its end, which makes the J call doubtful. Germline assignment: CDR1 MNHEY and CDR2 SMNVEV (reference sequence). This CDR3 is built from 13 residues. The CDR3 DNA is TGTGCCAGCAGGCGGGACAAGTCCTACGAGCAGTACTTC. Translation: CASRRDKSYEQYF.

This chain joins TRBV12-3 or TRBV12-4 and TRBJ1-2, with TRBD1 matching 8 bases. The CDR3 extends over 12 amino acids. V trimming: 4 bases; J trimming: 6 bases; junction bases outside the gene matches: 1. DNA for the CDR3: TGTGCCAGCAGTTGGACAGGGAATGGCTACACCTTC. Translated: CASSWTGNGYTF.

With respect to this clonotype: With a much larger clone just one base away, this may be a read error. The rearrangement joins TRBV5-1 to TRBJ2-5, with TRBD2 matching 9 bases. Germline V gene sequence: CDR1 SGHRS, CDR2 YFSETQ. The trim removed 0 bases at V and 11 bases at J, leaving 11 bases unmatched. The CDR3 covers 15 residues. In DNA form, the CDR3 reads TGCGCCAGCAGCTTGGGACTAGCGGATACCAATGAGCAGTACTTC. Translated, it gives CASSLGLADTNEQYF.

This clonotype showed up many times. V and J are TRBV4-1 and TRBJ2-7; TRBD1 matches at 7 bases. Per germline, CDR1 MGHRA and CDR2 YSYEKL. The CDR3 runs to 17 residues. Germline trimming cut 1 base from V and 3 bases from J; bases unmatched to any gene: 12. CDR3 protein: CASSQARGVGGNYEQYF. The CDR3 bases are TGCGCCAGCAGCCAAGCTAGAGGGGTAGGGGGCAACTACGAGCAGTACTTC.

Many counts were recorded for this clonotype. The rearrangement uses TRBV4-1 and TRBJ1-2; D remains ambiguous. The CDR3 runs to 14 residues. V lost 0 bases, J lost 3 bases, and 8 bases lay in between. Germline V gene sequence: CDR1 MGHRA, CDR2 YSYEKL. The CDR3 here is CASSQDGVYYGYTF. The CDR3 DNA reads as TGCGCCAGCAGCCAAGACGGTGTTTACTATGGCTACACCTTC.

The V and J genes are TRBV6-4 and TRBJ2-1; possible D gene TRBD1, 5 bases. CDR1 is MRHNA and CDR2 is SNTAGT in the germline V gene. This CDR3 contains 15 residues. V was cut by 3 bases and J by 9 bases, with 18 bases left in between. The CDR3 DNA reads as TGTGCCAGCAGTGAGCTCCTAGGGGTCGTTGCTGAGCAGTTCTTC. It encodes CASSELLGVVAEQFF.

This clonotype was seen a few times. This chain uses TRBV28 with TRBJ2-1; possibly TRBD2 for D (5 bases). CDR3 length: 15 amino acids. Trimming took off 2 bases at V and 7 bases at J, with 15 bases between the two ends. CDR1 and CDR2 from the germline V gene are MDHEN and SYDVKM. The CDR3 DNA is TGTGCCAGCAGTTTAGAGCTGGGGAGAAGGAATGAGCAGTTCTTC. Protein product: CASSLELGRRNEQFF. Complete variable domain (other parts from reference TRBV28 and TRBJ2-1): DVKVTQSSRYLVKRTGEKVFLECVQDMDHENMFWYRQDPGLGLRLIYFSYDVKMKEKGDIPEGYSVSREKKERFSLILESASTNQTSMYLCASSLELGRRNEQFFGPGTRLTVL.

In regard to this clonotype: A much larger clonotype is one base distant, so this may be a read error. The chain is built from TRBV5-1 and TRBJ2-1; 7 bases agree with TRBD2. CDR1 and CDR2 from the germline V gene are SGHRS and YFSETQ. There are 16 residues in the CDR3. V gave up 7 bases and J gave up 4 bases; unmatched junction bases: 14. Written as DNA, the CDR3 is TGCGCCAGCGACCGGGGACTAACCGGGCCGTACAATGAGCAGTTCTTC. The encoded protein is CASDRGLTGPYNEQFF.